A selection of T cell receptor beta chains follows, all from one sample in a study of T cell responses to AZD1222 COVID-19 vaccine. The repertoire was sequenced with immunoSEQ multiplex PCR; TCRdb's copy has only in-frame clones and lacks some. In the table there are about 180,000 clones, 85% to 95% of which are singletons. The sample here was peripheral blood, taken 28 days after the second dose of the MenACWY control vaccine. These TCRs come from an adult who received the MenACWY meningococcal vaccine as a control. CDR3s include the opening cysteine and the closing phenylalanine or tryptophan.

v_call: TRBV18; cdr3_length: 15; cdr3_aa: CASSQEAGYNSPLHF
v_call: TRBV7-9; cdr3_length: 13; cdr3_aa: CASSSGGYYGYTF
v_call: TRBV7-2; cdr3_length: 11; cdr3_aa: CASSPSNEQFF
v_call: TRBV18; cdr3_length: 14; cdr3_aa: CASSPGLGQETQYF
v_call: TRBV7-9; cdr3_length: 13; cdr3_aa: CASSLAGVYEQYF
v_call: TRBV28; cdr3_length: 17; cdr3_aa: CASSSPGRSTANYGYTF
v_call: TRBV12-3/TRBV12-4; cdr3_length: 12; cdr3_aa: CASSSGTAGAFF
v_call: TRBV3-1/TRBV3-2; cdr3_length: 16; cdr3_aa: CASSQDRDRGRSPLHF
v_call: TRBV3-1/TRBV3-2; cdr3_length: 14; cdr3_aa: CASSHRENPTEAFF
v_call: TRBV28; cdr3_length: 17; cdr3_aa: CASSLWGVSSYNSPLHF
v_call: TRBV6-2/TRBV6-3; cdr3_length: 15; cdr3_aa: CASSQQGTYQETQYF
v_call: TRBV5-8; cdr3_length: 12; cdr3_aa: CASSRGRTEAFF
v_call: TRBV28; cdr3_length: 13; cdr3_aa: CASSLGTPLGYTF